The 2 T cell receptor beta chains below come from one sample, sequenced in a study of cytomegalovirus exposure and HLA in healthy donors. 60 Vbeta and 13 Jbeta primers were used in PCR. Sequenced by immunoSEQ multiplex PCR; TCRdb stores in-frame clones only, minus some. The sample has 150,000 to 200,000 clones, just under 80% seen once. Source material: PBMCs. The receptor source for this set is a woman aged 40 to 55 in good health and CMV-seropositive.

The chain has TRBV29-1 and TRBJ1-1; 10 bases align to TRBD1. The trim removed 6 bases at V and 5 bases at J, leaving 12 bases unmatched. The V gene's germline CDR1 is SQVTM and CDR2 ANQGSEA. This CDR3 is built from 15 residues. The CDR3 DNA reads as TGCAGCGTCACGGACAGGGGGTCGGCGAAGACTGAAGCTTTCTTT. Its translation: CSVTDRGSAKTEAFF.

The CDR3 region has the DNA TGTGCCAGCAGCTACCCATCCTCTAGCCGAGAGACCCAGTACTTC. Translating gives CASSYPSSSRETQYF. This chain connects TRBV5-4 to TRBJ2-5, with D maybe TRBD2 (5 bases). Germline assignment: CDR1 SGHNT and CDR2 YYREEE (reference sequence). V shed 3 bases and J shed 4 bases, with 16 bases lying between them. This CDR3 comprises 15 residues.